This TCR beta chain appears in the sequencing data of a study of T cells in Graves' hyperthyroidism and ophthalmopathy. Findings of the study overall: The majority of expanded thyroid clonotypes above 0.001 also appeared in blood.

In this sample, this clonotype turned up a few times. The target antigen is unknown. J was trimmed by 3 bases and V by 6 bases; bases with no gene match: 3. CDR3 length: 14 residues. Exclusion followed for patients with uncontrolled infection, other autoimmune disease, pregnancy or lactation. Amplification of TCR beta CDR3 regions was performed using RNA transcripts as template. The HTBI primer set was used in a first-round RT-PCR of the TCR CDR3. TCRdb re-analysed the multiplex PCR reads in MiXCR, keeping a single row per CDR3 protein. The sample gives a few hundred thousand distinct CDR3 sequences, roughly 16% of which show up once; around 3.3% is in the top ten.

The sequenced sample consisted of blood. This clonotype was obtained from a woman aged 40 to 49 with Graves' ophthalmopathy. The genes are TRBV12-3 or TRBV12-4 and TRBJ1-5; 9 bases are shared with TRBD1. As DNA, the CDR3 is TGTGCCAGCAGCCGACAGGGGGTCAATCAGCCCCAGCATTTT. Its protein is CASSRQGVNQPQHF.